The present TCR beta chain was sequenced within a study of Graves' ophthalmopathy and Graves' hyperthyroidism. Across the study: Sampling took place at initial diagnosis, with peripheral blood obtained before any treatment.

Scientists amplified the TCR beta CDR3 regions from RNA transcripts. The authors performed first-round RT-PCR with HTBI primers and then a second-round multiplex PCR. TCRdb re-analysed the multiplex PCR reads in MiXCR, keeping a single row per CDR3 protein. This sample yields about 740,000 distinct CDR3 sequences, of which roughly two fifths are seen a single time; 44% belongs to the top ten. Moderately to severely active ophthalmopathy under 3 months, CAS at least 3, NOSPECS at least 4. Study-level results: Using a 13-signature model, the authors split ophthalmopathy from stable hyperthyroidism, with about 90% sensitivity and 81.08% specificity. The model's prediction of ophthalmopathy progression had approximately 71% sensitivity and 72% to 80% specificity.

Germline CDR1 is ENHRY and CDR2 is SYGVKD. This CDR3 region has 16 residues. About this clonotype itself: What it binds is unknown. A read error may produce the germline difference seen at one junction end.

The chain links TRBV10-3 to TRBJ1-2; 7 nucleotides line up with TRBD1. The clonotype comes from an adult man with Graves' ophthalmopathy. Sequenced: peripheral blood. The CDR3 DNA sequence: TGTGCCAGCAGTTACTCCTGGGACAGAAATTTCTATGGCTACACCTTC. Protein sequence: CASSYSWDRNFYGYTF.